These 14 T cell receptor beta chains originate from one sample sequenced in a study of blood T cell repertoires in COVID-19. Some clones are missing from TCRdb's copy, which holds only in-frame ones; the method was immunoSEQ multiplex PCR. This table has about 200,000 clones, almost 85% appearing once. What was sequenced was peripheral blood. These receptors were collected from a human donor with acute or convalescent COVID-19. The donor label of this sample is uncertain.

V is TRBV27 and J is TRBJ1-1, with D possibly being TRBD1 (5 bases). V dropped 2 bases and J dropped 2 bases, with 12 bases sitting between them. This CDR3 has 15 amino acids. Per germline, CDR1 MNHEY and CDR2 SMNVEV (reference sequence). The CDR3, as DNA: TGTGCCAGCAGTTTAGGGGCAGGGCGAAACACTGAAGCTTTCTTT. It yields the protein CASSLGAGRNTEAFF.

The CDR3 loop is CASSIGQGSGANVLTF. The DNA for the CDR3 is TGTGCCAGCAGTATCGGACAGGGGTCTGGGGCCAACGTCCTGACTTTC. This chain links TRBV6-2 or TRBV6-3 with TRBJ2-6; TRBD1 matches at 9 bases. With V trimmed by 5 bases and J by 1 base, 3 bases remained unmatched. Per the germline V gene, CDR1 is MNHEY and CDR2 is SVGEGT. CDR3 length: 16 residues.

This clone was counted only a few times. This chain connects TRBV5-1 to TRBJ2-7; D gene uncertain. V was cut by 4 bases and J by 0 bases, with 11 bases left in between. This CDR3 comprises 14 residues. Per the germline V gene, CDR1 is SGHRS and CDR2 is YFSETQ. The CDR3 protein is CASSRGPSSYEQYF. CDR3 sequence (DNA): TGCGCCAGCAGCCGAGGCCCGAGCTCCTACGAGCAGTACTTC.

The chain carries TRBV28 and TRBJ2-5; weak D call: TRBD2 (5 bases). Trimming stripped 5 bases from V and 5 bases from J, with 18 bases between. Germline V gene data show CDR1 as MDHEN and CDR2 as SYDVKM. This CDR3 comprises 15 residues. The CDR3 DNA follows: TGTGCCAGCAGTCCCATTTGGCCCGAGCGGGAGACCCAGTACTTC. Translation: CASSPIWPERETQYF.

The chain couples TRBV28 to TRBJ1-1; unclear D gene. Germline V lookup: CDR1 MDHEN, CDR2 SYDVKM. The CDR3 is 16 amino acids. V was pared by 1 base and J by 3 bases, with 15 bases between. The CDR3 is CASSLSRPGRDTEAFF. CDR3 bases: TGTGCCAGCAGTTTATCCCGCCCGGGGAGAGACACTGAAGCTTTCTTT. Combining the CDR3 with reference TRBV28 and TRBJ1-1 gives the whole variable domain DVKVTQSSRYLVKRTGEKVFLECVQDMDHENMFWYRQDPGLGLRLIYFSYDVKMKEKGDIPEGYSVSREKKERFSLILESASTNQTSMYLCASSLSRPGRDTEAFFGQGTRLTVV.

The rearrangement uses TRBV11-3 and TRBJ2-1; 13 bases line up with TRBD2. The V segment lost 5 bases and the J segment 6 bases; nucleotides outside the gene matches: 13. Germline assignment: CDR1 SGHNT and CDR2 YENEEA. There are 18 residues in the CDR3. The CDR3 reads CASSPQTPGLAGSNEQFF. The CDR3, as DNA: TGTGCCAGCAGCCCCCAAACTCCGGGACTAGCGGGGTCCAATGAGCAGTTCTTC.

The rearrangement uses TRBV19 and TRBJ1-5, with D possibly TRBD1 on 5 matching bases. Germline CDR1 reads LNHDA; CDR2 reads SQIVND (reference sequence). This CDR3 comprises 17 residues. Trimming cost V 1 base and J 1 base, with 14 bases left between them. The CDR3 coding sequence is TGTGCCAGTAGTATAGGATCAGGGAAGGGCAGCAATCAGCCCCAGCATTTT. The encoded protein is CASSIGSGKGSNQPQHF.

The gene calls are TRBV7-3 and TRBJ2-5, with D possibly matching TRBD2 (6 bases). Trimming pared 6 bases from V and 5 bases from J, leaving 13 bases between. Germline CDR1 SGHTA, CDR2 FQGTGA. The CDR3 is 13 residues long. The CDR3 sequence is CASRPSGGETQYF. The CDR3 DNA reads TGTGCCAGCAGACCCTCTGGGGGGGAGACCCAGTACTTC.

This clone was seen a handful of times. The chain combines TRBV30 with TRBJ1-6, with D possibly TRBD1 on 6 matching bases. CDR3 size: 16 residues. Between the trimmed V and J ends, which lost 1 base and 3 bases, there was a span of 13 bases. From germline, CDR1 is GTSNPN and CDR2 SVGIG (reference sequence). CDR3 in DNA: TGTGCCTGGAGTGGATGGGCAGGGGTCTATAATTCACCCCTCCACTTT. This gives the protein CAWSGWAGVYNSPLHF. Full variable domain (missing parts from reference TRBV30 and TRBJ1-6): SQTIHQWPATLVQPVGSPLSLECTVEGTSNPNLYWYRQAAGRGLQLLFYSVGIGQISSEVPQNLSASRPQDRQFILSSKKLLLSDSGFYLCAWSGWAGVYNSPLHFGNGTRLTVT.

The chain joins TRBV3-1 (or the pseudogene TRBV3-2) to TRBJ2-7; D perhaps matches TRBD2 (6 bases). Germline values: CDR1 LGHDT, CDR2 YNNKEL (reference sequence). The CDR3 is 13 residues long. The V end was cut by 1 base, the J end by 12 bases, with 16 bases between. For the CDR3, the DNA is TGTGCCAGCAGCCAAGGGGGCGGGACCCCTCCGTACTTC. Translated, it gives CASSQGGGTPPYF.

The gene calls are TRBV6-1 and TRBJ2-7; possibly TRBD2 for D (5 bases). Germline values: CDR1 MNHNS, CDR2 SASEGT. Trimming took 1 base from V and 3 from J, leaving 10 bases between them. The CDR3 consists of 14 residues. CDR3 residues: CASSEEGRGYEQYF. CDR3 DNA: TGTGCCAGCAGTGAAGAAGGGAGAGGCTACGAGCAGTACTTC.

This clone was found a few times. This chain connects TRBV7-2 to TRBJ2-7; 7 nucleotides agree with TRBD2. CDR1 SGHTA and CDR2 FQGNSA come from the germline V gene. Unmatched junction bases numbered 6, after V lost 0 bases and J lost 4 bases. The CDR3 loop spans 15 amino acids. The CDR3 bases are TGTGCCAGCAGCTTAGCGTCGGCTAGCGGATACGAGCAGTACTTC. Its translation: CASSLASASGYEQYF.

This clone came up once. This chain links TRBV29-1 with TRBJ2-3; D gene unclear. The V gene's germline CDR1 is SQVTM and CDR2 ANQGSEA. Deletions cut 8 bases from V and 0 bases from J, with 9 bases between. The CDR3 sequence is 12 residues long. The CDR3 spells CSLSRSTDTQYF. CDR3 sequence (DNA): TGCAGCCTCTCTAGAAGCACAGATACGCAGTATTTT.

V and J are TRBV25-1 and TRBJ2-7, with 7 nucleotides matching TRBD1. CDR1 and CDR2 (germline): MGHDK, SYGVNS. V shed 4 bases and J 6 bases; nucleotides not matched to a gene: 3. The CDR3 runs to 12 residues. The CDR3 sequence is CASSVTGSEQYF. The CDR3 nucleotides read TGTGCCAGCAGTGTGACAGGGTCCGAGCAGTACTTC.